The 23 T cell receptor beta chains listed next were all sequenced from one sample in a study of beta chain features in type 1 diabetes. Study results and caveats: All four CD4+ subsets from Type 1 diabetes patients carried moderately but significantly shorter TCRB CDR3s.

No cognate antigen is known for these TCRs. The whole isolated RNA underwent reverse transcription, so sequencing captured expressed TCRB transcripts. Profiling relied on immunoSEQ multiplex PCR, and the TCRdb table lists in-frame clones only, not all of them. The sample includes hundreds of thousands of clones, roughly 12% of them seen just once. The source material was naive CD4+ T cells from blood. These receptors originate from a woman aged 18-29 years with type 1 diabetes.

The chain joins TRBV7-2 to TRBJ2-7, with D unclear. CDR1 SGHTA and CDR2 FQGNSA come from the germline V gene. This CDR3 comprises 11 residues. V was shortened by 0 bases and J by 6 bases, with 3 bases between the two germline ends. CDR3 sequence: CASSLAAEQYF. The DNA for the CDR3 is TGTGCCAGCAGCTTAGCGGCCGAGCAGTACTTC.

This clone was picked up a small number of times. The chain couples TRBV4-3 to TRBJ2-6, with 7 positions matching TRBD2. CDR1 is LGHNA, CDR2 YSLEER, per germline. The CDR3 spans 16 residues. V lost 4 bases and J lost 4; bases outside the gene matches: 7. The CDR3 sequence: CASSLGGGTGANVLTF. The CDR3 coding sequence is TGCGCCAGCAGCCTTGGCGGGGGAACCGGGGCCAACGTCCTGACTTTC.

J is TRBJ2-3 and V is TRBV5-1; TRBD2 matches 14 bases. The junction had 7 bases not matched to a gene; V was cut back by 4 bases and J by 6 bases. This CDR3 region has 16 residues. Germline V gene data show CDR1 as SGHRS and CDR2 as YFSETQ. The CDR3 spells CASSAGLAGVGDTQYF. The CDR3 region has the DNA TGCGCCAGCAGCGCGGGACTAGCGGGAGTGGGGGATACGCAGTATTTT.

The rearrangement uses TRBV11-2 and TRBJ2-1; 12 nucleotides agree with TRBD2. CDR3 length: 14 residues. V shed 5 bases, J shed 10 bases, and the junction held 6 bases outside the gene matches. From germline, CDR1 is SGHAT and CDR2 FQNNGV. CDR3: CASSGLAGFWEQFF. Here the CDR3 DNA reads TGTGCCAGCAGCGGACTAGCGGGGTTTTGGGAGCAGTTCTTC.

This clone has more than one count but fewer than ten. The rearrangement uses TRBV6-5 and TRBJ2-7; D is ambiguous. The V and J ends lost 5 bases and 3 bases respectively, with 11 bases between them. The CDR3 loop spans 13 amino acids. The germline V gene encodes CDR1 MNHEY and CDR2 SVGAGI. The CDR3 region is CASSAQIHYEQYF. The CDR3 DNA reads as TGTGCCAGCAGTGCACAGATTCACTACGAGCAGTACTTC.

This clone was detected a few times. This chain uses TRBV29-1 with TRBJ2-4; 9 bases match TRBD2. This CDR3 is built from 13 residues. Unmatched junction bases numbered 10, after V lost 7 bases and J lost 9 bases. CDR1 is SQVTM, CDR2 ANQGSEA, per germline. CDR3 sequence reads: CSASSGSRLIQYF. The CDR3 bases are TGCAGCGCCAGTAGCGGGAGCAGACTCATTCAGTACTTC.

This clone was detected only a few times. Other DNA sequences in this specimen translate into the identical CDR3. The J gene is TRBJ1-1, the V gene TRBV6-5; D is unresolved. V lost 0 bases and J lost 5, with 7 bases in between. The CDR3 contains 13 residues. Germline CDR1 reads MNHEY; CDR2 reads SVGAGI. The DNA for the CDR3 is TGTGCCAGCAGTTACTCGATCGGGACTGAAGCTTTCTTT. Translated: CASSYSIGTEAFF.

This clone came up a few times. The chain combines TRBV18 with TRBJ1-1, with D hard to call. Per germline, CDR1 KGHSH and CDR2 LQKENI. V lost 4 bases and J lost 8, with 17 bases in between. This CDR3 comprises 14 residues. CDR3 sequence: CASSQYITKKEAFF. In DNA, the CDR3 is TGTGCCAGCTCACAATACATTACCAAGAAGGAAGCTTTCTTT.

In this sample, this clone turned up a few times. This chain links TRBV2 with TRBJ2-5; 11 bases line up with TRBD2. The CDR3 loop spans 16 amino acids. V shed 8 bases and J 5 bases; nucleotides not matched to a gene: 13. The germline CDR1 and CDR2 sequences are SNHLY and FYNNEI. DNA of the CDR3: TGTGCCAGCGGAGGGGTAGCGGGAGGGCCATGGGAGACCCAGTACTTC. It specifies CASGGVAGGPWETQYF.

This clone was observed a few times. Other DNA sequences in this sample translate to the same CDR3. The V gene is TRBV9, the J gene TRBJ1-1, with 7 bases aligning to TRBD1. Germline V gene lookup returns CDR1 SGDLS and CDR2 YYNGEE. J gave up 1 base and V 4 bases, and 7 bases lay outside the gene matches. The CDR3 is made up of 15 amino acids. The CDR3 bases are TGTGCCAGCAGCCCTAGGACAGGAGGGAACACTGAAGCTTTCTTT. It is translated as CASSPRTGGNTEAFF.

The V call is TRBV15, the J call TRBJ1-1; D uncertain. The CDR3 runs to 13 residues. Deletions cut 0 bases from V and 3 bases from J, with 5 bases between. Looked up from germline, CDR1 is LNHNV and CDR2 is YYDKDF (reference sequence). The CDR3: CATSREADTEAFF. CDR3 nucleotides: TGTGCCACCAGCAGAGAAGCGGACACTGAAGCTTTCTTT.

In nucleotides, the CDR3 is TGTGCCAGCAGCTCCGGGACAGGCCTTGTTGGGTATGGCTACACCTTC. Its protein product is CASSSGTGLVGYGYTF. The chain combines TRBV7-9 with TRBJ1-2, with 8 bases identical to TRBD1. CDR1 is SEHNR, CDR2 FQNEAQ, per germline (reference sequence). CDR3 length: 16 residues. With 4 bases clipped from V and 5 bases from J, the junction kept 12 bases outside the gene matches. Together with reference TRBV7-9 and TRBJ1-2, the CDR3 gives the full variable domain: DTGVSQNPRHKITKRGQNVTFRCDPISEHNRLYWYRQTLGQGPEFLTYFQNEAQLEKSRLLSDRFSAERPKGSFSTLEIQRTEQGDSAMYLCASSSGTGLVGYGYTFGSGTRLTVV.

This clone was found a few times. V gene TRBV10-3 combines with J gene TRBJ2-5; TRBD2 matches 13 bases. V dropped 3 bases and J dropped 5; count of bases not matched to a gene: 6. The CDR3 extends over 16 amino acids. Germline lookup yields CDR1 ENHRY and CDR2 SYGVKD. CDR3 sequence (DNA): TGTGCCATCAGTGATACTAGCGGGGGGGCCGTGGAGACCCAGTACTTC. Translating gives CAISDTSGGAVETQYF.

The gene calls are TRBV5-6 and TRBJ2-2, with TRBD2 matching over 9 bases. V lost 2 bases to trimming and J lost 4 bases; unmatched junction nucleotides: 3. The CDR3 contains 15 residues. Germline V gene data show CDR1 as SGHDT and CDR2 as YYEEEE. The CDR3 nucleotides read TGTGCCAGCAGCTTAGGCGGGAGGGCCACCGGGGAGCTGTTTTTT. Its translation: CASSLGGRATGELFF.

This chain links TRBV4-3 with TRBJ2-7; TRBD1 agrees at 12 bases. With 1 base clipped from V and 5 bases from J, the junction kept 3 bases outside the gene matches. The CDR3 sequence is 15 residues long. Germline V lookup: CDR1 LGHNA, CDR2 YSLEER. The CDR3 DNA sequence: TGCGCCAGCAGCCAAGGGGGGACAGGGGGCGACGAGCAGTACTTC. Protein product: CASSQGGTGGDEQYF.

In its sample, this clone was seen a few times. The V gene is TRBV4-2, the J gene TRBJ2-3; no reliable D call. This CDR3 has 16 amino acids. The V end was cut by 0 bases, the J end by 1 base, with 11 bases between. Germline loops: CDR1 LGHNA, CDR2 YNFKEQ. The chain's CDR3 is CASSQESLVGTDTQYF. The CDR3 DNA is TGTGCCAGCAGCCAAGAATCCCTAGTGGGCACAGATACGCAGTATTTT.

In this sample, this clone turned up a few times. This chain connects TRBV7-9 to TRBJ2-1; tentatively, D is TRBD2 (5 bases). The CDR3 runs 13 residues. Germline V lookup: CDR1 SEHNR, CDR2 FQNEAQ (reference sequence). V shed 1 base and J shed 6 bases, with 7 bases lying between them. This CDR3 is CASSLGTFNEQFF. CDR3 in DNA: TGTGCCAGCAGCTTAGGGACTTTCAATGAGCAGTTCTTC.

This chain uses TRBV18 with TRBJ2-7; 7 bases are a match to TRBD2. The germline CDR1 and CDR2 sequences are KGHSH and LQKENI. CDR3 length: 13 amino acids. The J segment lost 6 bases and the V segment lost 5 bases, leaving 7 bases of the junction unmatched. The CDR3 here is CASSNPAGFEQYF. CDR3 sequence (DNA): TGTGCCAGCTCAAACCCAGCGGGGTTCGAGCAGTACTTC.

The chain has TRBV14 and TRBJ1-1, with 8 bases aligning to TRBD1. The CDR3 has 13 residues. Germline V gene lookup returns CDR1 SGHDN and CDR2 FVKESK. The V gene end was trimmed by 0 bases and the J gene end by 11 bases; junction bases not matched to a gene: 5. CDR3 in DNA: TGTGCCAGCAGCCAAGACCAGGGGGCGCAGGCTTTCTTT. Protein: CASSQDQGAQAFF.

This clone was observed a few times. The chain joins TRBV29-1 to TRBJ1-5; D might be TRBD1 (5 bases). V was trimmed by 8 bases and J by 2 bases, leaving 19 bases between them. CDR3 length: 15 residues. Germline V gene data show CDR1 as SQVTM and CDR2 as ANQGSEA. CDR3 in amino acids: CSPPTGGARNQPQHF. Written as DNA, the CDR3 is TGCAGCCCCCCCACAGGCGGGGCCCGCAATCAGCCCCAGCATTTT.

This clone was found a few times. The gene calls are TRBV27 and TRBJ2-1; TRBD2 agrees at 8 bases. This CDR3 is 12 amino acids long. Germline values: CDR1 MNHEY, CDR2 SMNVEV (reference sequence). J gave up 10 bases and V 3 bases, and 2 bases lay outside the gene matches. As DNA, the CDR3 is TGTGCCAGCAGTTTTCCGGGGGGGGAGCAGTTCTTC. Translated: CASSFPGGEQFF.

The gene calls are TRBV6-5 and TRBJ1-1; tentatively, D is TRBD1 (6 bases). With 11 bases removed from V and 1 base from J, the gap between germline ends came to 17 bases. Germline CDR1 MNHEY, CDR2 SVGAGI. The CDR3 covers 14 residues. In nucleotides, the CDR3 is TGTGCCTCTCAGCTGGACAGCCCGAACACTGAAGCTTTCTTT. This sequence encodes CASQLDSPNTEAFF.

J is TRBJ1-1 and V is TRBV5-4, with 7 bases that match TRBD1. CDR3 size: 15 residues. Germline V gene lookup returns CDR1 SGHNT and CDR2 YYREEE (reference sequence). The ends lost 0 bases at V and 4 bases at J; junction bases unmatched: 6. As DNA, the CDR3 is TGTGCCAGCAGCTTGGCCCTGAACAGGGGCACTGAAGCTTTCTTT. Residues: CASSLALNRGTEAFF.